The rows below give T cell receptor beta chains drawn from one sample of a study of blood T cell repertoires in COVID-19. TCRdb's table, derived via immunoSEQ multiplex PCR, lists solely in-frame clones and lacks some. This sample has 200,000 to 250,000 clones, with approximately 90% found just once. The specimen sequenced was peripheral blood. These receptors were obtained from a man between 25 and 39 years old who had recovered from COVID-19. Both conserved end residues are part of each CDR3. Fields, in order: V gene, D gene, J gene, clone size, CDR3 length, CDR3 protein, CDR3 DNA. D genes are given only for firm matches. Clone size is given for some rows only: seen once, a few or many times, or a class if the clone is expanded.

V gene: TRBV28
D gene: TRBD2
J gene: TRBJ2-3
clone size: .
CDR3 length: 17
CDR3 protein: CATSRSGGGSGPDTQYF
CDR3 DNA: TGTGCCACCAGTCGGAGCGGGGGGGGCTCCGGGCCAGATACGCAGTATTTT

V gene: TRBV5-4
D gene: .
J gene: TRBJ1-1
clone size: .
CDR3 length: 13
CDR3 protein: CASGGGLNTEAFF
CDR3 DNA: TGTGCCAGCGGTGGAGGTCTGAACACTGAAGCTTTCTTT

V gene: TRBV12-3/TRBV12-4
D gene: .
J gene: TRBJ1-2
clone size: .
CDR3 length: 12
CDR3 protein: CASSLTNYGYTF
CDR3 DNA: TGTGCCAGCTCACTCACTAACTATGGCTACACCTTC

V gene: TRBV12-3/TRBV12-4
D gene: TRBD1
J gene: TRBJ1-2
clone size: .
CDR3 length: 13
CDR3 protein: CASSSDRAYGYTF
CDR3 DNA: TGTGCCAGCAGCTCCGACAGGGCCTATGGCTACACCTTC

V gene: TRBV19
D gene: TRBD2
J gene: TRBJ2-3
clone size: .
CDR3 length: 15
CDR3 protein: CASSIDGRGTDTQYF
CDR3 DNA: TGTGCCAGTAGTATAGACGGGAGGGGAACAGATACGCAGTATTTT

V gene: TRBV5-8
D gene: TRBD1
J gene: TRBJ2-7
clone size: .
CDR3 length: 14
CDR3 protein: CASSQGQGVYEQYF
CDR3 DNA: TGTGCCAGCAGCCAGGGACAGGGCGTCTACGAGCAGTACTTC

V gene: TRBV25-1
D gene: TRBD2
J gene: TRBJ2-5
clone size: .
CDR3 length: 14
CDR3 protein: CASSELAVQETQYF
CDR3 DNA: TGTGCCAGCAGTGAACTAGCGGTGCAAGAGACCCAGTACTTC

V gene: TRBV7-2
D gene: .
J gene: TRBJ2-1
clone size: .
CDR3 length: 15
CDR3 protein: CASSLGSTHNNEQFF
CDR3 DNA: TGTGCCAGCAGCTTAGGGAGTACACACAACAATGAGCAGTTCTTC

V gene: TRBV3-1/TRBV3-2
D gene: .
J gene: TRBJ2-4
clone size: .
CDR3 length: 15
CDR3 protein: CASSQLGRAKNIQYF
CDR3 DNA: TGTGCCAGCAGCCAACTCGGTCGGGCCAAAAACATTCAGTACTTC

V gene: TRBV7-6
D gene: .
J gene: TRBJ1-1
clone size: .
CDR3 length: 15
CDR3 protein: CASSHLWDSGAEAFF
CDR3 DNA: TGTGCCAGCAGCCACCTCTGGGATAGCGGGGCTGAAGCTTTCTTT

V gene: TRBV2
D gene: .
J gene: TRBJ1-5
clone size: .
CDR3 length: 18
CDR3 protein: CASSDGIPFWGSGQPQHF
CDR3 DNA: TGTGCCAGCAGTGATGGGATACCTTTCTGGGGCAGTGGTCAGCCCCAGCATTTT

V gene: TRBV3-1/TRBV3-2
D gene: TRBD1
J gene: TRBJ2-3
clone size: .
CDR3 length: 16
CDR3 protein: CASSLRQGGSTDTQYF
CDR3 DNA: TGTGCCAGCAGCCTCCGACAGGGGGGGAGCACAGATACGCAGTATTTT

V gene: TRBV7-2
D gene: .
J gene: TRBJ1-5
clone size: once
CDR3 length: 12
CDR3 protein: CASSFNNQPQHF
CDR3 DNA: TGTGCCAGCAGCTTCAACAATCAGCCCCAGCATTTT

V gene: TRBV30
D gene: TRBD1
J gene: TRBJ1-2
clone size: .
CDR3 length: 14
CDR3 protein: CAWSVYQGAFGYTF
CDR3 DNA: TGTGCCTGGAGTGTCTATCAGGGGGCGTTCGGCTACACCTTC

V gene: TRBV15
D gene: TRBD2
J gene: TRBJ2-5
clone size: .
CDR3 length: 15
CDR3 protein: CATSRGTSGGETQYF
CDR3 DNA: TGTGCCACCAGCAGGGGGACTAGCGGGGGAGAGACCCAGTACTTC

V gene: TRBV18
D gene: .
J gene: TRBJ1-4
clone size: .
CDR3 length: 15
CDR3 protein: CASSPPSEVGEKLFF
CDR3 DNA: TGTGCCAGCTCACCACCGTCGGAGGTAGGGGAAAAACTGTTTTTT

V gene: TRBV11-2
D gene: TRBD2
J gene: TRBJ2-1
clone size: .
CDR3 length: 18
CDR3 protein: CASSLAPAGLAEYNEQFF
CDR3 DNA: TGTGCCAGCAGCTTAGCCCCTGCGGGACTAGCGGAATACAATGAGCAGTTCTTC

V gene: TRBV6-6
D gene: TRBD2
J gene: TRBJ2-7
clone size: .
CDR3 length: 15
CDR3 protein: CASSYGSGGSDEQYF
CDR3 DNA: TGTGCCAGCAGTTACGGGTCGGGGGGGAGTGACGAGCAGTACTTC

V gene: TRBV5-1
D gene: TRBD1
J gene: TRBJ2-4
clone size: .
CDR3 length: 14
CDR3 protein: CASSLGQGWDIQYF
CDR3 DNA: TGCGCCAGCAGCTTGGGACAGGGTTGGGACATTCAGTACTTC

V gene: TRBV14
D gene: TRBD1
J gene: TRBJ2-5
clone size: .
CDR3 length: 16
CDR3 protein: CASSQLPGQGKETQYF
CDR3 DNA: TGTGCCAGCAGCCAACTACCGGGACAGGGCAAGGAGACCCAGTACTTC

V gene: TRBV11-3
D gene: TRBD2
J gene: TRBJ2-1
clone size: .
CDR3 length: 15
CDR3 protein: CASSLGAGGFNEQFF
CDR3 DNA: TGTGCCAGCAGCTTAGGAGCGGGGGGTTTCAATGAGCAGTTCTTC

V gene: TRBV15
D gene: .
J gene: TRBJ1-6
clone size: .
CDR3 length: 18
CDR3 protein: CATSRDGVLPGVNSPLHF
CDR3 DNA: TGTGCCACCAGCAGAGATGGGGTTCTGCCAGGGGTTAATTCACCCCTCCACTTT

V gene: TRBV19
D gene: TRBD1
J gene: TRBJ2-5
clone size: .
CDR3 length: 15
CDR3 protein: CASSLDRGYQETQYF
CDR3 DNA: TGTGCCAGTAGTTTGGACAGGGGGTACCAAGAGACCCAGTACTTC

V gene: TRBV11-3
D gene: .
J gene: TRBJ2-3
clone size: .
CDR3 length: 13
CDR3 protein: CASRDSGTDTQYF
CDR3 DNA: TGTGCCAGCAGGGATAGCGGCACAGATACGCAGTATTTT

V gene: TRBV19
D gene: .
J gene: TRBJ1-1
clone size: .
CDR3 length: 14
CDR3 protein: CASTLGQGNTEAFF
CDR3 DNA: TGTGCCAGTACCTTAGGGCAGGGGAACACTGAAGCTTTCTTT

V gene: TRBV6-5
D gene: TRBD1
J gene: TRBJ2-7
clone size: once
CDR3 length: 11
CDR3 protein: CAVTGSYEQYF
CDR3 DNA: TGTGCCGTGACAGGGAGCTACGAGCAGTACTTC

V gene: TRBV6-6
D gene: TRBD2
J gene: TRBJ2-1
clone size: few
CDR3 length: 15
CDR3 protein: CASNLIAGGSDEQFF
CDR3 DNA: TGTGCCAGCAACCTTATAGCGGGGGGGTCGGATGAGCAGTTCTTC

V gene: TRBV11-3
D gene: .
J gene: TRBJ2-2
clone size: .
CDR3 length: 16
CDR3 protein: CASSDRQGSNTGELFF
CDR3 DNA: TGTGCCAGCAGCGACCGGCAGGGTAGTAACACCGGGGAGCTGTTTTTT

V gene: TRBV9
D gene: .
J gene: TRBJ1-1
clone size: .
CDR3 length: 13
CDR3 protein: CASSVGRNTEAFF
CDR3 DNA: TGTGCCAGCAGCGTAGGCAGGAACACTGAAGCTTTCTTT

V gene: TRBV5-1
D gene: TRBD1
J gene: TRBJ2-7
clone size: .
CDR3 length: 14
CDR3 protein: CASSLTGPAYEQYF
CDR3 DNA: TGCGCCAGCAGCCTGACAGGGCCCGCCTACGAGCAGTACTTC

V gene: TRBV27
D gene: TRBD1
J gene: TRBJ1-5
clone size: .
CDR3 length: 15
CDR3 protein: CASSLLGTGYQPQHF
CDR3 DNA: TGTGCCAGCAGTTTATTGGGGACAGGGTATCAGCCCCAGCATTTT

V gene: TRBV5-6
D gene: .
J gene: TRBJ1-1
clone size: .
CDR3 length: 15
CDR3 protein: CASSEIGLLNTEAFF
CDR3 DNA: TGTGCCAGCAGTGAGATTGGGCTCCTGAACACTGAAGCTTTCTTT

V gene: TRBV4-3
D gene: TRBD1
J gene: TRBJ2-5
clone size: .
CDR3 length: 15
CDR3 protein: CASSQDQGAGETQYF
CDR3 DNA: TGCGCCAGCAGCCAAGATCAGGGGGCTGGAGAGACCCAGTACTTC

V gene: TRBV4-2
D gene: .
J gene: TRBJ1-1
clone size: once
CDR3 length: 14
CDR3 protein: CASSQDFRGTEAFF
CDR3 DNA: TGTGCCAGCAGCCAAGATTTCAGGGGCACTGAAGCTTTCTTT

V gene: TRBV6-2/TRBV6-3
D gene: .
J gene: TRBJ2-5
clone size: .
CDR3 length: 18
CDR3 protein: CASSYSIFRLGDQETQYF
CDR3 DNA: TGTGCCAGCAGTTATTCCATCTTTCGGCTAGGGGACCAAGAGACCCAGTACTTC

V gene: TRBV3-1/TRBV3-2
D gene: .
J gene: TRBJ2-5
clone size: .
CDR3 length: 16
CDR3 protein: CASSQDWASSRQTQYF
CDR3 DNA: TGTGCCAGCAGCCAAGATTGGGCTAGCAGTAGGCAGACCCAGTACTTC

V gene: TRBV18
D gene: TRBD2
J gene: TRBJ2-3
clone size: .
CDR3 length: 18
CDR3 protein: CASSPPGLAGGREGTQYF
CDR3 DNA: TGTGCCAGCTCACCACCGGGACTAGCGGGGGGCCGTGAAGGTACGCAGTATTTT

V gene: TRBV6-5
D gene: .
J gene: TRBJ1-6
clone size: .
CDR3 length: 12
CDR3 protein: CASSYGQSSLHF
CDR3 DNA: TGTGCCAGCAGTTACGGACAGAGCTCCCTCCACTTT

V gene: TRBV6-5
D gene: .
J gene: TRBJ1-3
clone size: .
CDR3 length: 12
CDR3 protein: CASSLTGNTIYF
CDR3 DNA: TGTGCCAGCAGTTTAACAGGAAACACCATATATTTT

V gene: TRBV27
D gene: .
J gene: TRBJ1-1
clone size: .
CDR3 length: 12
CDR3 protein: CASSSPYTEAFF
CDR3 DNA: TGTGCCAGCAGTTCCCCTTACACTGAAGCTTTCTTT

V gene: TRBV28
D gene: .
J gene: TRBJ2-7
clone size: few
CDR3 length: 12
CDR3 protein: CASSLFLYEQYF
CDR3 DNA: TGTGCCAGCAGTTTGTTTCTCTACGAGCAGTACTTC

V gene: TRBV5-6
D gene: .
J gene: TRBJ2-2
clone size: .
CDR3 length: 14
CDR3 protein: CASSPTGITGELFF
CDR3 DNA: TGTGCCAGCAGCCCCACAGGGATCACCGGGGAGCTGTTTTTT

V gene: TRBV5-5
D gene: .
J gene: TRBJ1-3
clone size: .
CDR3 length: 15
CDR3 protein: CASSGDRQPGNTIYF
CDR3 DNA: TGTGCCAGCAGCGGTGACAGACAACCTGGAAACACCATATATTTT

V gene: TRBV10-1
D gene: .
J gene: TRBJ1-1
clone size: once
CDR3 length: 14
CDR3 protein: CASSPRRQTAGAFF
CDR3 DNA: TGCGCCAGCAGTCCCAGGAGACAGACAGCTGGTGCTTTCTTT

V gene: TRBV19
D gene: TRBD1
J gene: TRBJ1-4
clone size: .
CDR3 length: 15
CDR3 protein: CASSIGTGGSEKLFF
CDR3 DNA: TGTGCCAGTAGTATAGGCACAGGGGGGTCTGAAAAACTGTTTTTT

V gene: TRBV11-2
D gene: .
J gene: TRBJ1-3
clone size: .
CDR3 length: 15
CDR3 protein: CASSSPSGGRNTIYF
CDR3 DNA: TGTGCCAGCAGCTCCCCATCGGGGGGTCGAAACACCATATATTTT

V gene: TRBV6-6
D gene: .
J gene: TRBJ2-2
clone size: .
CDR3 length: 13
CDR3 protein: CASRLQNTGELFF
CDR3 DNA: TGTGCCAGCAGGTTACAGAACACCGGGGAGCTGTTTTTT

V gene: TRBV5-6
D gene: .
J gene: TRBJ1-1
clone size: .
CDR3 length: 17
CDR3 protein: CASSSITGWVVNTEAFF
CDR3 DNA: TGTGCCAGCAGCTCGATAACAGGGTGGGTGGTGAACACTGAAGCTTTCTTT

V gene: TRBV2
D gene: .
J gene: TRBJ2-7
clone size: .
CDR3 length: 13
CDR3 protein: CASSERPSGEQYF
CDR3 DNA: TGTGCCAGCAGTGAAAGGCCAAGCGGCGAGCAGTACTTC

V gene: TRBV6-5
D gene: .
J gene: TRBJ1-5
clone size: once
CDR3 length: 13
CDR3 protein: CASSYSIQQPQHF
CDR3 DNA: TGTGCCAGCAGTTACTCGATACAGCAGCCCCAGCATTTT

V gene: TRBV7-9
D gene: .
J gene: TRBJ2-3
clone size: .
CDR3 length: 15
CDR3 protein: CASSLGQGFGNTQYF
CDR3 DNA: TGTGCCAGCAGCTTAGGCCAAGGATTCGGGAATACGCAGTATTTT

V gene: TRBV7-9
D gene: TRBD1
J gene: TRBJ1-1
clone size: .
CDR3 length: 14
CDR3 protein: CASSTGQEYSGAFF
CDR3 DNA: TGTGCCAGCAGCACCGGACAGGAGTACTCTGGGGCTTTCTTT

V gene: TRBV24-1
D gene: TRBD1
J gene: TRBJ2-7
clone size: .
CDR3 length: 12
CDR3 protein: CATSGGQGEQYF
CDR3 DNA: TGTGCCACCTCAGGGGGCCAAGGCGAGCAGTACTTC

V gene: TRBV6-5
D gene: TRBD2
J gene: TRBJ2-2
clone size: .
CDR3 length: 15
CDR3 protein: CASTFGLASTGELFF
CDR3 DNA: TGTGCCAGCACCTTCGGACTAGCTTCGACCGGGGAGCTGTTTTTT

V gene: TRBV9
D gene: TRBD2
J gene: TRBJ2-7
clone size: .
CDR3 length: 19
CDR3 protein: CASSGDRSGLAGVSYEQYF
CDR3 DNA: TGTGCCAGCAGCGGGGACAGGTCGGGACTAGCGGGGGTCAGCTACGAGCAGTACTTC

V gene: TRBV5-1
D gene: .
J gene: TRBJ1-1
clone size: .
CDR3 length: 15
CDR3 protein: CASSLTQQLNTEAFF
CDR3 DNA: TGCGCCAGCAGCTTAACCCAACAGCTGAACACTGAAGCTTTCTTT

V gene: TRBV20-1
D gene: .
J gene: TRBJ1-1
clone size: .
CDR3 length: 12
CDR3 protein: CSASWGGTEAFF
CDR3 DNA: TGCAGTGCTAGTTGGGGGGGCACTGAAGCTTTCTTT